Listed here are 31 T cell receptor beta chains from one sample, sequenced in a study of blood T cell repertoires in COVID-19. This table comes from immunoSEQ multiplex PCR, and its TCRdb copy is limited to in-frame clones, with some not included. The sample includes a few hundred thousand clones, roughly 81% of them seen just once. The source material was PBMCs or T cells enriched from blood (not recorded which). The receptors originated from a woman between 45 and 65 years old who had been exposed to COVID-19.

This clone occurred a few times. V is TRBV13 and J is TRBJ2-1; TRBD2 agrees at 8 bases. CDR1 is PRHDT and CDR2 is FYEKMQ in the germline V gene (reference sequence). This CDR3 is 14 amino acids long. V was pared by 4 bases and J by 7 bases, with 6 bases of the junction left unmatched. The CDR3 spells CASSSTGLGNEQFF. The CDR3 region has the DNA TGTGCCAGCAGCTCTACGGGACTAGGAAATGAGCAGTTCTTC.

CDR3 coding DNA: TGTGCCAGCAGCGCCCGGGACACGCCTAGGCCCCAGCATTTT. It codes for CASSARDTPRPQHF. V and J are TRBV6-5 and TRBJ1-5; TRBD1 is a possible D gene (6 bases). Trimming shortened V by 6 bases and J by 9 bases, and 18 bases separated the two germline ends. The CDR3 consists of 14 residues. The germline V gene encodes CDR1 MNHEY and CDR2 SVGAGI.

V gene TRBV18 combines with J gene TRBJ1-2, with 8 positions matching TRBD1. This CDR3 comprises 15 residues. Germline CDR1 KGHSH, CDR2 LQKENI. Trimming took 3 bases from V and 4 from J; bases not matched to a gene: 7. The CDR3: CASSPPTGQVYGYTF. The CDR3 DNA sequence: TGTGCCAGCTCACCGCCTACGGGACAGGTCTATGGCTACACCTTC.

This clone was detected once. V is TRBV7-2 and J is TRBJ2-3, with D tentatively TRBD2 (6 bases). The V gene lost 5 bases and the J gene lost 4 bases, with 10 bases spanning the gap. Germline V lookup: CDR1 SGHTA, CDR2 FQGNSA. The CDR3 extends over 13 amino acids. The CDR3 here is CASSVGGPDTQYF. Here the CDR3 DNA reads TGTGCCAGCAGCGTCGGAGGGCCAGATACGCAGTATTTT.

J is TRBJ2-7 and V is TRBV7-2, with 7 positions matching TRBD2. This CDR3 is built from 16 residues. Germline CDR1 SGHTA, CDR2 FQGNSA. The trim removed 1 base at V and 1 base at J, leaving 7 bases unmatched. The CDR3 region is CASSLGGGGRSYEQYF. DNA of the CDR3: TGTGCCAGCAGCTTAGGGGGGGGAGGACGGTCCTACGAGCAGTACTTC.

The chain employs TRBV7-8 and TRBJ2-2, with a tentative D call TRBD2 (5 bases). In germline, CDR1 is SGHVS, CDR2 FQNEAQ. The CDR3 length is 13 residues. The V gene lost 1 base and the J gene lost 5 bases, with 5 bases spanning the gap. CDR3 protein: CASSLGGTGELFF. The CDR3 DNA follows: TGTGCCAGCAGCTTAGGAGGGACCGGGGAGCTGTTTTTT.

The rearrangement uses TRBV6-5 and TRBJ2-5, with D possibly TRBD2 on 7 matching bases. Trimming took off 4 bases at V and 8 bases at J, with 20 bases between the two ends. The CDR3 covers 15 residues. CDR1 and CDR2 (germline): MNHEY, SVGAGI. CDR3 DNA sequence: TGTGCCAGCAGTTCGGGTCTGGGAGGGGGTGGAACCCAGTACTTC. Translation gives CASSSGLGGGGTQYF.

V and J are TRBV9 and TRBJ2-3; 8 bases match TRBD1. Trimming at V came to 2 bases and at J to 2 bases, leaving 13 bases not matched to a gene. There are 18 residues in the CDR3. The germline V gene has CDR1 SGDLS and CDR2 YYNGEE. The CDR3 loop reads CASSVGRGRSTITDTQYF. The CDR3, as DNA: TGTGCCAGCAGCGTTGGCAGGGGGCGGTCGACCATCACAGATACGCAGTATTTT.

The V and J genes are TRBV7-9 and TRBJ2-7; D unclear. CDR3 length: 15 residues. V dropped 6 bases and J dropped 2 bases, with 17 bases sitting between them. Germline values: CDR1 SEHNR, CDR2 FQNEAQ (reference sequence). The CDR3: CASSTNTAPAYEQYF. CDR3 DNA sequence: TGTGCCAGCAGTACCAATACAGCTCCAGCCTACGAGCAGTACTTC.

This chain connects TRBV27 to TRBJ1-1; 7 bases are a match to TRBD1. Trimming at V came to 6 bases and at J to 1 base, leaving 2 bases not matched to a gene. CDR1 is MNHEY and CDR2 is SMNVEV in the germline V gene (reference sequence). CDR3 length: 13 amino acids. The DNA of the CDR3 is TGTGCCAGCAGACGACAGGGGAACACTGAAGCTTTCTTT. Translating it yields CASRRQGNTEAFF.

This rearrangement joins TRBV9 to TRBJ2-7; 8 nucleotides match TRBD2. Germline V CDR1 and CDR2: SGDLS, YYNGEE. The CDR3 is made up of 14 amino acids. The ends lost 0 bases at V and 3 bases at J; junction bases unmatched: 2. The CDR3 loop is CASSVASGSYEQYF. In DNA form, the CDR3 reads TGTGCCAGCAGCGTAGCAAGCGGGAGCTACGAGCAGTACTTC.

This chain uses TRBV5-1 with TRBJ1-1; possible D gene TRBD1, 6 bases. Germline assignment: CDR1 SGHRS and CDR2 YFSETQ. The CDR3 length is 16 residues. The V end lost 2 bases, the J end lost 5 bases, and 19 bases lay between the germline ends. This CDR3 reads CASSFGAGGLGTEAFF. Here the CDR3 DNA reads TGCGCCAGCAGCTTCGGGGCCGGGGGGCTGGGAACTGAAGCTTTCTTT.

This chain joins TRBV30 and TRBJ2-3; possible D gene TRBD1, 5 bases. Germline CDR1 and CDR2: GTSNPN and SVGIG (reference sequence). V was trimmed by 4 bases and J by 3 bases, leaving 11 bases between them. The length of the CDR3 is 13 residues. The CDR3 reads CAWNRGATDTQYF. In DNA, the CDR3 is TGTGCCTGGAATAGGGGCGCGACAGATACGCAGTATTTT.

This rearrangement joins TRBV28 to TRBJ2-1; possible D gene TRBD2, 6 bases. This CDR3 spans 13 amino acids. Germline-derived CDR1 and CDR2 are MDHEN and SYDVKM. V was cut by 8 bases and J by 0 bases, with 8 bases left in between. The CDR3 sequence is CASQGGSYNEQFF. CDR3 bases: TGTGCCAGCCAGGGAGGCTCCTACAATGAGCAGTTCTTC.

CDR3 coding DNA: TGTGCCAGCAGCACAGAAGAAGGGGGATCCTATAATTCACCCCTCCACTTT. Translated, it gives CASSTEEGGSYNSPLHF. The gene calls are TRBV7-8 and TRBJ1-6, with TRBD1 as a possible D gene (6 bases). V lost 5 bases and J lost 1, with 15 bases in between. The CDR3 has 17 residues. The V gene's germline CDR1 is SGHVS and CDR2 FQNEAQ.

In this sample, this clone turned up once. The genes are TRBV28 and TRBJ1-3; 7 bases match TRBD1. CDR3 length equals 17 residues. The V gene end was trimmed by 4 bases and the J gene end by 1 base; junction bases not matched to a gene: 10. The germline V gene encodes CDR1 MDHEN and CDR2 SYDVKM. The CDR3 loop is CASSSLPGGRSGNTIYF. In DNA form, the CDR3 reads TGTGCCAGCAGTTCATTACCAGGGGGACGGTCTGGAAACACCATATATTTT.

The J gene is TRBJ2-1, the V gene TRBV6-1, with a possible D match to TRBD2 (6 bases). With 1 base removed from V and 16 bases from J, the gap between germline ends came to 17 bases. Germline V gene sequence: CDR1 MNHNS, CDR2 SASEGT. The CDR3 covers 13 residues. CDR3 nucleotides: TGTGCCAGCAGTGAAGTATGGGACTCCCAGACATTCTTC. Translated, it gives CASSEVWDSQTFF.

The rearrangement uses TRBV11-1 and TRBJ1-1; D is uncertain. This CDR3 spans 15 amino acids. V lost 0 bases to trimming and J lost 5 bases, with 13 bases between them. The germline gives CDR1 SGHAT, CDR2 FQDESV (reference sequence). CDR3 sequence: CASSLAGWGETEAFF. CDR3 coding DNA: TGTGCCAGCAGCTTAGCTGGCTGGGGAGAGACTGAAGCTTTCTTT.

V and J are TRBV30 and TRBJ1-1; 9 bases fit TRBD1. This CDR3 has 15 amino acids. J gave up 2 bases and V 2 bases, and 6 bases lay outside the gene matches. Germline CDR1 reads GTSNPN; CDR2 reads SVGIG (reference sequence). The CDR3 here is CAWSPGTGFNTEAFF. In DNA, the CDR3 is TGTGCCTGGAGTCCCGGGACAGGGTTCAACACTGAAGCTTTCTTT.

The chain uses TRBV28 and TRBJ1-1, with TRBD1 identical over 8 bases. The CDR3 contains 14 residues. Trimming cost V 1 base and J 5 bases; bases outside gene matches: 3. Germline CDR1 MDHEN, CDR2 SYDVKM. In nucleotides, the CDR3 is TGTGCCAGCAGTTTATCAGGGGGCAGGACTGAAGCTTTCTTT. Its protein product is CASSLSGGRTEAFF.

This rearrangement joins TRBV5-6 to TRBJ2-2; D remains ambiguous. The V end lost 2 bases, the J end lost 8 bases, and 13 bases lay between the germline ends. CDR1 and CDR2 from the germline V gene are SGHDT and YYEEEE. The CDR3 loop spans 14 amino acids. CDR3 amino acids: CASSFSPTTGELFF. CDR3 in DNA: TGTGCCAGCAGCTTCTCCCCGACGACAGGGGAGCTGTTTTTT.

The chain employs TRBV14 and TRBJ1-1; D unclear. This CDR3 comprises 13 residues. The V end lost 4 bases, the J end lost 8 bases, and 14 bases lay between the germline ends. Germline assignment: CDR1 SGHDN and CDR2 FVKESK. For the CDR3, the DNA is TGTGCCAGCAGCCGCAAGACCGGGAGAGAAGCTTTCTTT. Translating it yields CASSRKTGREAFF.

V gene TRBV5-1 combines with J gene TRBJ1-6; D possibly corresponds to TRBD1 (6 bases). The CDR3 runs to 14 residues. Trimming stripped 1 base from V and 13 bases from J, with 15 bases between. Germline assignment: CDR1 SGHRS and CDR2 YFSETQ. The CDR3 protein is CASSLLGQPDPLHF. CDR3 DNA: TGCGCCAGCAGCTTGTTAGGACAGCCTGATCCCCTCCACTTT.

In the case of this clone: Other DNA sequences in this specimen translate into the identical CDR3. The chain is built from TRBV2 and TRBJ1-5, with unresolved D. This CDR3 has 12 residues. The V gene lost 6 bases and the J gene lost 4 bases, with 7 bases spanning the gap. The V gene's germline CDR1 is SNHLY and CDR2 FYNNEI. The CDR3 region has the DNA TGTGCCAGCAGAGGACTAAATCAGCCCCAGCATTTT. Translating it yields CASRGLNQPQHF.

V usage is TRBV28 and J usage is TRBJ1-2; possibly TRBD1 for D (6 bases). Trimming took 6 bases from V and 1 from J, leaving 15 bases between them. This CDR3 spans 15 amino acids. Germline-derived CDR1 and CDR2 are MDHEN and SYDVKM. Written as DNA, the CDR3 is TGTGCCAGCAGCCCCACAGGGACCCTTAACTATGGCTACACCTTC. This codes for CASSPTGTLNYGYTF.

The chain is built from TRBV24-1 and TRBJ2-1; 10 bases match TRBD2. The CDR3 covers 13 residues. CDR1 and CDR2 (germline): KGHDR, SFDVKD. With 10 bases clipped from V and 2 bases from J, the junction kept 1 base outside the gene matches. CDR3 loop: CATSGGTYNEQFF. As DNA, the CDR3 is TGTGCCACTAGCGGGGGGACCTACAATGAGCAGTTCTTC.

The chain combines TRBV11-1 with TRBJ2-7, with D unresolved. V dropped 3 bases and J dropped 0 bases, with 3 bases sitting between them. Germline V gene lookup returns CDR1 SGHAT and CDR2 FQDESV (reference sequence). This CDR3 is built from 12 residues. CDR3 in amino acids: CASSLASYEQYF. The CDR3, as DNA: TGTGCCAGCAGCTTGGCCTCCTACGAGCAGTACTTC.

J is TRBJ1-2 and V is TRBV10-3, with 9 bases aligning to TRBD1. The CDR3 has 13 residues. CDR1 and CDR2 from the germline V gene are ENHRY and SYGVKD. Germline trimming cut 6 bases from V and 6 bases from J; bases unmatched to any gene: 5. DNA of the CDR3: TGTGCCATCAGCACAGGGGGCGCAAATGGCTACACCTTC. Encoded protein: CAISTGGANGYTF.

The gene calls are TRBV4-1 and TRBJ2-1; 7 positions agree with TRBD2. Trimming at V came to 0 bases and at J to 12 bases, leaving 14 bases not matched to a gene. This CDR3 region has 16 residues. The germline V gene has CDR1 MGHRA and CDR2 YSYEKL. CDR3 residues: CASSQDPGTNSMRQFF. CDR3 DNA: TGCGCCAGCAGCCAAGACCCCGGGACTAACTCTATGAGGCAGTTCTTC.

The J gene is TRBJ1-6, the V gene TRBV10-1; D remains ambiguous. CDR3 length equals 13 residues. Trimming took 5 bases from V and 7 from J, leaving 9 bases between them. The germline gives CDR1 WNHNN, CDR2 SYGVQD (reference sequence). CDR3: CASSRDRNSPLHF. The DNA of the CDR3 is TGCGCCAGCAGTCGGGATAGGAATTCACCCCTCCACTTT.

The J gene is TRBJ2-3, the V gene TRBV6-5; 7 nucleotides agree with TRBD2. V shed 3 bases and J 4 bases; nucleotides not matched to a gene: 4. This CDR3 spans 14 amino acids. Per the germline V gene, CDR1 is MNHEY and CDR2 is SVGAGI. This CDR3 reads CASSYGEGPDTQYF. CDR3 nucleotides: TGTGCCAGCAGTTATGGGGAGGGACCAGATACGCAGTATTTT.